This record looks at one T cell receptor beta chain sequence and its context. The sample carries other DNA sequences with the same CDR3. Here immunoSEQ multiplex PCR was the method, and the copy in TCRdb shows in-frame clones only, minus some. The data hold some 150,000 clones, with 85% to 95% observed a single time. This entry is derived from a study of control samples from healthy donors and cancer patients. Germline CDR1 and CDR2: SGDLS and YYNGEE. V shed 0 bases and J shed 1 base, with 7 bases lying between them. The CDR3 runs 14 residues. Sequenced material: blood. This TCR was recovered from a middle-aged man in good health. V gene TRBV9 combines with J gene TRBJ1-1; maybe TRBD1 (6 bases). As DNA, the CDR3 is TGTGCCAGCAGCGTAGGGACAGCGAACACTGAAGCTTTCTTT. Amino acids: CASSVGTANTEAFF.